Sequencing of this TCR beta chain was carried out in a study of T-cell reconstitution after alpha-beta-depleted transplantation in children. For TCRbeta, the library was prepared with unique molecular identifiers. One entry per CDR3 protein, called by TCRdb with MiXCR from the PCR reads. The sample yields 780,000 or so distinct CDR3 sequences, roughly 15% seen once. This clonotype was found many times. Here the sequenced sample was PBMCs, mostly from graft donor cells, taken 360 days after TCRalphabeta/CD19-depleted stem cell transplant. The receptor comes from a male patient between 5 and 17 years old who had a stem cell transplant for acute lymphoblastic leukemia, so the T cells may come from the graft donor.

CDR3 DNA sequence: TGCGCCAGCAGCTTGACCAGGTTCTACGAGCAGTACTTC. It specifies CASSLTRFYEQYF. V gene TRBV5-1 combines with J gene TRBJ2-7; no clear D gene. The CDR3 loop spans 13 amino acids. From germline, CDR1 is SGHRS and CDR2 YFSETQ. Between the trimmed V and J ends, which lost 1 base and 3 bases, there was a span of 8 bases.